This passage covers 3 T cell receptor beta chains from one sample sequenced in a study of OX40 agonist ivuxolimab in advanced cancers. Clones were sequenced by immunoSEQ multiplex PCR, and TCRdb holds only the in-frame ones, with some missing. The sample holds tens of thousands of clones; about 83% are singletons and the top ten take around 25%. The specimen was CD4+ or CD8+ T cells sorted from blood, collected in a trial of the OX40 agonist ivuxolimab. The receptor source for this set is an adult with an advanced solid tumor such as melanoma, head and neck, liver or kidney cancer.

This chain's CDR3 is CASSSSVQWETQYF. CDR3 coding DNA: TGTGCCAGCAGCTCCTCAGTTCAATGGGAGACCCAGTACTTC. The rearrangement uses TRBV7-9 and TRBJ2-5; no firm D call. Germline values: CDR1 SEHNR, CDR2 FQNEAQ (reference sequence). Between the trimmed V and J ends, which lost 4 bases and 5 bases, there was a span of 14 bases. There are 14 residues in the CDR3. Together with reference TRBV7-9 and TRBJ2-5, the CDR3 gives the full variable domain: DTGVSQNPRHKITKRGQNVTFRCDPISEHNRLYWYRQTLGQGPEFLTYFQNEAQLEKSRLLSDRFSAERPKGSFSTLEIQRTEQGDSAMYLCASSSSVQWETQYFGPGTRLLVL.

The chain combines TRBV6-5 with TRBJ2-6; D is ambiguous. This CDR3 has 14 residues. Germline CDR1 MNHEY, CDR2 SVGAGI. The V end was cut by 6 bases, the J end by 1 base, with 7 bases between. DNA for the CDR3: TGTGCCAGCAGCCCACTTTCTGGGGCCAACGTCCTGACTTTC. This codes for CASSPLSGANVLTF.

The DNA for the CDR3 is TGTGCCAGCAGCGTCCCTACGGATGGCTACACCTTC. It encodes CASSVPTDGYTF. The chain links TRBV9 to TRBJ1-2; D is ambiguous. The V and J ends lost 2 bases and 6 bases respectively, with 8 bases between them. This CDR3 comprises 12 residues. Germline V gives CDR1 SGDLS, CDR2 YYNGEE.